This T cell receptor (beta chain) was sequenced during a study of shared clonotypes between healthy human individuals. About the research overall: CD4 naive and CD4 memory each took three plates per donor, while CD8 naive took two and CD8 memory one.

Donors, without exception, were Caucasian adults residing in Nashville, Tennessee. The method was immunoSEQ multiplex PCR; TCRdb's version includes in-frame clones alone and lacks a portion of them. The table has about 1.1 million clones, roughly 80% seen once. The CDR3 totals 13 residues. The germline V gene has CDR1 SQVTM and CDR2 ANQGSEA. The junction had 6 bases not matched to a gene; V was cut back by 7 bases and J by 6 bases. V is TRBV29-1 and J is TRBJ1-2; 12 nucleotides agree with TRBD1. Sequenced input: memory CD4+ T cells from PBMCs. Subset defined: CD45RA-negative fraction. This clonotype was obtained from a man aged 18 to 30 in good health. Some clones in this sample may be carry-over from other donors' samples. The CDR3 protein is CSAGDRGRNGYTF. CDR3 nucleotide sequence: TGCAGCGCCGGGGACAGGGGGCGAAATGGCTACACCTTC.